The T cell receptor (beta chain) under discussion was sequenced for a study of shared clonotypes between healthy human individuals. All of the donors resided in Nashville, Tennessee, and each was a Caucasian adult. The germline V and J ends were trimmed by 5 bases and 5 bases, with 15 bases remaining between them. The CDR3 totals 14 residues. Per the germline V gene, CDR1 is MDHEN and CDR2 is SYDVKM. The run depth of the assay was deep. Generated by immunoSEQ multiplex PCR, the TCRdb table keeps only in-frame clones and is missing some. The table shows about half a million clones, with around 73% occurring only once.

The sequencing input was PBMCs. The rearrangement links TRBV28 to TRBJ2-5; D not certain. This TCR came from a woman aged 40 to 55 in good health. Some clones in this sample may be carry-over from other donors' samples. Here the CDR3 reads CASSPTAPHETQYF. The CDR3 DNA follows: TGTGCCAGCAGTCCCACGGCCCCCCACGAGACCCAGTACTTC.